Below are 6 T cell receptor beta chains sequenced from a single sample in a study of identical twins. TCRdb redid the calling of the 5' RACE reads with MiXCR, one entry per CDR3 protein. The repertoire holds under 500,000 distinct CDR3 sequences, with 14% as singletons. This same sample was also taken into another study, of yellow fever vaccine responses in identical twins.

The sample consisted of CD4+ T cells sorted from blood. These TCRs come from a woman aged 18-30 years in good health.

This clonotype was detected ten times or more. The chain uses TRBV12-3 or TRBV12-4 and TRBJ2-7, with a tentative D call TRBD2 (6 bases). The CDR3 contains 13 residues. The V gene lost 3 bases and the J gene lost 4 bases, with 10 bases spanning the gap. The CDR3 DNA follows: TGTGCCAGCAGTTTCAGGAGGGCGTACGAGCAGTACTTC. As protein: CASSFRRAYEQYF.

The J gene is TRBJ2-2, the V gene TRBV5-6, with 9 bases matching TRBD1. The V segment lost 4 bases and the J segment 5 bases; nucleotides outside the gene matches: 12. CDR3 length: 17 amino acids. Germline V gene data show CDR1 as SGHDT and CDR2 as YYEEEE. The CDR3 protein is CASSKDRGGIKTGELFF. The CDR3 DNA reads as TGTGCCAGCAGCAAAGACAGGGGGGGAATCAAGACCGGGGAGCTGTTTTTT.

This clonotype appeared a few times. V and J are TRBV7-9 and TRBJ2-1; 9 bases fit TRBD2. The length of the CDR3 is 15 residues. Germline CDR1 reads SEHNR; CDR2 reads FQNEAQ (reference sequence). V dropped 4 bases and J dropped 6; count of bases not matched to a gene: 7. The CDR3 DNA sequence: TGTGCCAGCAGCTCCGGACTAGCGTCCAGCAATGAGCAGTTCTTC. This gives the protein CASSSGLASSNEQFF.

The chain recombines TRBV15 with TRBJ2-7; 8 bases line up with TRBD2. The CDR3 has 16 residues. Germline values: CDR1 LNHNV, CDR2 YYDKDF (reference sequence). With 3 bases clipped from V and 4 bases from J, the junction kept 11 bases outside the gene matches. CDR3 protein: CATSSRAGVGLYEQYF. The DNA of the CDR3 is TGTGCCACCAGCAGCCGAGCGGGAGTTGGGTTGTACGAGCAGTACTTC.

This chain links TRBV27 with TRBJ1-6; D not resolved. V lost 5 bases to trimming and J lost 10 bases, with 12 bases between them. The germline gives CDR1 MNHEY, CDR2 SMNVEV (reference sequence). The CDR3 sequence is 13 residues long. The CDR3 bases are TGTGCCAGCAGTCCTAATTGGTCGTCACCCCTCCACTTT. Encoded protein: CASSPNWSSPLHF.

This clonotype was observed a handful of times. The chain employs TRBV10-3 and TRBJ2-3, with 7 bases aligning to TRBD1. The CDR3 runs 14 residues. The germline V gene encodes CDR1 ENHRY and CDR2 SYGVKD. V trimming: 2 bases; J trimming: 3 bases; junction bases outside the gene matches: 2. The CDR3 nucleotides are TGTGCCATCAGTGAGGACAGGGAAACAGATACGCAGTATTTT. Its translation: CAISEDRETDTQYF.